A selection of T cell receptor beta chains follows, all from one sample in a study of brain T cells in children with intractable seizures. Assay used: immunoSEQ multiplex PCR; TCRdb lists only in-frame clones, some missing. The sample has under 150,000 clones; 90% to 95% are singletons. Sequences were derived from peripheral blood, sampled at surgery. The receptors originated from a boy less than two years old with hemimegalencephaly and intractable seizures. The CDR3 runs from the conserved cysteine through the conserved F or W. Fields, in order: D gene, V gene, J gene, clone size, CDR3 protein, CDR3 DNA. The D gene is left open where the match is weak. The size field is filled for only some rows; it gives once, few, many or a size class.

TRBD2	TRBV28	TRBJ2-4	-	CASSPGGLAGGWAKNIQYF	TGTGCCAGCAGCCCGGGGGGGCTAGCGGGAGGGTGGGCCAAAAACATTCAGTACTTC
TRBD2	TRBV5-1	TRBJ2-7	-	CASSSGTSGNEQYF	TGCGCCAGCAGCTCAGGGACTAGCGGGAATGAGCAGTACTTC
-	TRBV4-1	TRBJ2-7	-	CASSQNRIAAYSYEQYF	TGCGCCAGCAGCCAAAACAGGATAGCGGCTTACTCCTACGAGCAGTACTTC
-	TRBV11-2	TRBJ2-1	-	CASSGTGTHTTYNEQFF	TGTGCCAGCAGCGGAACGGGGACCCACACAACCTACAATGAGCAGTTCTTC
-	TRBV7-8	TRBJ2-7	-	CASSFGDHEQYF	TGTGCCAGCAGCTTTGGGGACCACGAGCAGTACTTC
TRBD2	TRBV5-4	TRBJ2-7	-	CASSYDFWAGGDYEQYF	TGTGCCAGCAGCTACGACTTTTGGGCCGGGGGGGACTACGAGCAGTACTTC
-	TRBV4-2	TRBJ2-7	-	CASSNLANEQYF	TGTGCCAGCAGCAATTTAGCGAACGAGCAGTACTTC
-	TRBV7-2	TRBJ1-3	-	CASSLAPGWGSGNTIYF	TGTGCCAGCAGCTTAGCGCCCGGGTGGGGCTCTGGAAACACCATATATTTT
TRBD2	TRBV4-1	TRBJ2-1	-	CASSPAYRASGRMGNNEQFF	TGCGCCAGCAGCCCCGCCTACCGGGCTAGCGGGAGGATGGGAAACAATGAGCAGTTCTTC
-	TRBV5-8	TRBJ1-1	-	CASSLFGAGTEAFF	TGTGCCAGCAGCTTGTTCGGGGCAGGGACTGAAGCTTTCTTT
-	TRBV11-2	TRBJ2-2	-	CASSHQVWTEELFF	TGTGCCAGCAGCCACCAAGTGTGGACAGAGGAGCTGTTTTTT
-	TRBV11-2	TRBJ2-1	once	CASTGPPKGISYNEQFF	TGTGCCAGCACGGGACCCCCTAAGGGTATCTCCTACAATGAGCAGTTCTTC
-	TRBV28	TRBJ1-2	once	CASSLAGRSYGYTF	TGTGCCAGCAGTTTAGCGGGGCGCAGCTATGGCTACACCTTC
-	TRBV15	TRBJ2-7	-	CATSRSVGVRYF	TGTGCCACCAGCAGATCTGTGGGGGTACGGTACTTC
-	TRBV28	TRBJ1-1	few	CASSFLGEGLNTEAFF	TGTGCCAGCAGTTTTTTAGGGGAAGGTTTGAACACTGAAGCTTTCTTT
TRBD1	TRBV28	TRBJ1-2	-	CASRDRGARYGYTF	TGTGCCAGCAGAGACAGGGGCGCACGATATGGCTACACCTTC
-	TRBV9	TRBJ1-4	-	CASSVDSSNPGEKLFF	TGTGCCAGCAGCGTAGATTCGTCCAATCCAGGAGAAAAACTGTTTTTT
-	TRBV19	TRBJ2-2	-	CASSIASGAGELFF	TGTGCCAGTAGTATAGCCTCAGGGGCCGGGGAGCTGTTTTTT
-	TRBV2	TRBJ2-5	few	CASSEETQYF	TGTGCCAGCAGTGAAGAGACCCAGTACTTC
TRBD1	TRBV15	TRBJ1-1	-	CATSQGPGQGGTEAFF	TGTGCCACCAGCCAGGGACCGGGACAGGGGGGGACTGAAGCTTTCTTT
-	TRBV27	TRBJ2-7	-	CASSYGPRVPYEQYF	TGTGCCAGCAGTTATGGGCCGAGGGTACCCTACGAGCAGTACTTC
-	TRBV5-1	TRBJ2-2	once	CASSTTAGELFF	TGCGCCAGCAGCACGACAGCCGGGGAGCTGTTTTTT
TRBD2	TRBV28	TRBJ2-5	-	CASSPPLGGREQETQYF	TGTGCCAGCAGTCCCCCCCTTGGGGGGAGGGAACAAGAGACCCAGTACTTC
TRBD2	TRBV4-2	TRBJ2-1	-	CASSLRPGTTHNEQFF	TGTGCCAGCAGCCTCAGGCCAGGGACTACGCACAATGAGCAGTTCTTC
-	TRBV4-2	TRBJ1-5	-	CASSQGRGAGNQPQHF	TGTGCCAGCAGCCAAGGACGGGGCGCGGGCAATCAGCCCCAGCATTTT
TRBD1	TRBV2	TRBJ2-5	-	CASSEAPGQVTQYF	TGTGCCAGCAGTGAAGCGCCGGGACAGGTGACCCAGTACTTC
-	TRBV19	TRBJ2-4	-	CASSTAGGTQNIQYF	TGTGCCAGTAGTACCGCTGGGGGGACGCAAAACATTCAGTACTTC
-	TRBV27	TRBJ2-7	-	CASSPVGGSYEQYF	TGTGCCAGCAGTCCGGTTGGGGGGAGCTACGAGCAGTACTTC
-	TRBV5-1	TRBJ2-5	-	CASSWISGAIQETQYF	TGCGCCAGCAGCTGGATTAGCGGTGCTATACAAGAGACCCAGTACTTC
TRBD1	TRBV6-2/TRBV6-3	TRBJ2-7	-	CASSYRQGTSYEQYF	TGTGCCAGCAGTTACCGACAGGGGACCTCCTACGAGCAGTACTTC
TRBD2	TRBV7-2	TRBJ2-5	-	CASSLLAGGAQYF	TGTGCCAGCAGCTTGTTAGCGGGAGGGGCTCAGTACTTC
-	TRBV27	TRBJ1-1	-	CASRPQPRDPGEAFF	TGTGCCAGCAGGCCCCAGCCCCGGGACCCCGGCGAAGCTTTCTTT
TRBD2	TRBV28	TRBJ2-1	few	CASSLELAGTNEQFF	TGTGCCAGCAGTTTAGAGCTAGCGGGAACGAATGAGCAGTTCTTC
-	TRBV7-7	TRBJ2-2	-	CASSGVAGTVAGELFF	TGTGCCAGCTCAGGGGTAGCGGGTACGGTCGCCGGGGAGCTGTTTTTT
-	TRBV27	TRBJ2-1	-	CASSPLGGSYNEQFF	TGTGCCAGCAGTCCGCTCGGGGGCTCCTACAATGAGCAGTTCTTC
-	TRBV3-1/TRBV3-2	TRBJ2-1	-	CASSQVSNGRYNEQFF	TGTGCCAGCAGCCAGGTGTCAAATGGCCGCTACAATGAGCAGTTCTTC
-	TRBV7-9	TRBJ1-3	once	CASSLSQGPSGNTIYF	TGTGCCAGCAGCTTAAGTCAGGGGCCCTCTGGAAACACCATATATTTT
TRBD2	TRBV19	TRBJ2-2	few	CASSIHSSGPTGELFF	TGTGCCAGTAGTATTCACTCTAGCGGACCCACCGGGGAGCTGTTTTTT
TRBD2	TRBV6-5	TRBJ2-1	-	CASSYGTSGSNEQFF	TGTGCCAGCAGTTACGGGACTAGCGGGAGCAATGAGCAGTTCTTC
TRBD1	TRBV5-1	TRBJ2-7	-	CASSPETGTGVYEQYF	TGCGCCAGCAGCCCAGAGACCGGGACAGGGGTCTACGAGCAGTACTTC
-	TRBV5-1	TRBJ1-1	-	CASKERGRNTEAFF	TGCGCCAGCAAAGAAAGGGGGAGGAACACTGAAGCTTTCTTT
TRBD2	TRBV7-6	TRBJ2-7	-	CASSPQPGTSGSGEQYF	TGTGCCAGCAGCCCCCAACCCGGGACTAGCGGGAGTGGCGAGCAGTACTTC
-	TRBV28	TRBJ1-1	-	CASSQDRYPSQAEAFF	TGTGCCAGCAGCCAAGACAGGTACCCCTCCCAGGCTGAAGCTTTCTTT
-	TRBV6-2/TRBV6-3	TRBJ2-3	-	CASSYGDFDADTQYF	TGTGCCAGCAGTTACGGGGACTTCGACGCAGATACGCAGTATTTT
-	TRBV9	TRBJ1-1	-	CASSADTDTEAFF	TGTGCCAGCAGCGCCGACACCGACACTGAAGCTTTCTTT